Following are 32 T cell receptor beta chains from one sample sequenced in a study of T-cell memory formation after mild COVID-19. TCRdb called the 5' RACE reads again in MiXCR, with one record for every CDR3 protein. The sample has roughly 400,000 distinct CDR3 sequences, approximately 19% seen once; the top ten hold 20% to 25%. Sequenced material: PBMCs or a T cell subset sorted from them (not recorded which). The receptors shown here come from a man younger than 30 who had mild COVID-19 (a few samples of this study predate the infection). Cell type and time point are not known.

The chain is built from TRBV7-2 and TRBJ1-1; D ambiguous. V lost 6 bases and J 6 bases, leaving 8 bases between the germline ends. CDR1 and CDR2 from the germline V gene are SGHTA and FQGNSA. This CDR3 region has 11 residues. CDR3 DNA: TGTGCCAGCAGTGGCCCAGCTGAAGCTTTCTTT. It yields the protein CASSGPAEAFF.

This chain links TRBV20-1 with TRBJ2-1; weak D call: TRBD2 (6 bases). Trimming took off 6 bases at V and 7 bases at J, with 10 bases between the two ends. From germline, CDR1 is DFQATT and CDR2 SNEGSKA (reference sequence). The CDR3 extends over 11 amino acids. The CDR3 sequence: CSAERENEQFF. The CDR3 region has the DNA TGCAGTGCCGAACGGGAGAATGAGCAGTTCTTC.

This CDR3 is CASSPRGAGMETQYF. The CDR3 DNA reads as TGCGCCAGCTCCCCGAGGGGGGCCGGTATGGAGACCCAGTACTTC. The chain couples TRBV5-1 to TRBJ2-5; D tentatively reads TRBD1 or TRBD2 (6 bases each). Germline V gene lookup returns CDR1 SGHRS and CDR2 YFSETQ. CDR3 size: 15 residues. The ends were cut back, 7 bases at V and 5 bases at J, with 21 bases in the middle.

There are a few counts of this clonotype. The chain recombines TRBV5-1 with TRBJ2-5, with D tentatively TRBD2 (6 bases). The CDR3 loop spans 14 amino acids. CDR1 SGHRS and CDR2 YFSETQ come from the germline V gene. V was cut by 5 bases and J by 2 bases, with 13 bases left in between. CDR3 DNA sequence: TGCGCCAGCAGACCTCGGGGAGGTCAAGAGACCCAGTACTTC. Translated: CASRPRGGQETQYF.

Only a few counts were recorded for this clonotype. The V gene is TRBV2, the J gene TRBJ1-1, with 9 bases fitting TRBD1. The CDR3 totals 15 residues. CDR1 is SNHLY and CDR2 is FYNNEI in the germline V gene. After removal of 7 bases from V and 4 bases from J, the junction contained 10 bases not matched to a gene. The CDR3 DNA reads as TGTGCCAGCACCCTATTGGGACAGGGCGGCACTGAAGCTTTCTTT. Its translation is CASTLLGQGGTEAFF.

This CDR3 is CASSFESVEAFF. The CDR3 DNA is TGTGCCAGCAGCTTTGAGAGTGTTGAAGCTTTCTTT. The rearrangement joins TRBV7-9 to TRBJ1-1; D uncertain. CDR1 and CDR2 from the germline V gene are SEHNR and FQNEAQ (reference sequence). This CDR3 comprises 12 residues. The V end was cut by 3 bases, the J end by 7 bases, with 9 bases between.

There are a few counts of this clonotype. This chain joins TRBV5-1 and TRBJ1-4; TRBD1 is a possible D gene (5 bases). Germline loops: CDR1 SGHRS, CDR2 YFSETQ. The CDR3 spans 14 residues. Trimming cost V 2 bases and J 4 bases, with 9 bases left between them. The CDR3 loop reads CASSFQGGNEKLFF. CDR3 nucleotide sequence: TGCGCCAGCAGCTTCCAGGGAGGTAATGAAAAACTGTTTTTT. The full variable domain, in which reference TRBV5-1 and TRBJ1-4 provide the parts outside the CDR3, is KAGVTQTPRYLIKTRGQQVTLSCSPISGHRSVSWYQQTPGQGLQFLFEYFSETQRNKGNFPGRFSGRQFSNSRSEMNVSTLELGDSALYLCASSFQGGNEKLFFGSGTQLSVL.

The V gene is TRBV12-3 or TRBV12-4, the J gene TRBJ2-3; TRBD2 agrees at 13 bases. Trimming cost V 6 bases and J 4 bases; bases outside gene matches: 10. The CDR3 totals 17 residues. The CDR3: CASSPGLAGDRADTQYF. In DNA, the CDR3 is TGTGCCAGCAGCCCTGGACTAGCGGGGGATAGGGCAGATACGCAGTATTTT.

V usage is TRBV19 and J usage is TRBJ2-1; possible D gene TRBD2, 5 bases. This CDR3 comprises 14 residues. Germline lookup yields CDR1 LNHDA and CDR2 SQIVND (reference sequence). The V gene lost 7 bases and the J gene lost 1 base, with 11 bases spanning the gap. CDR3 sequence (DNA): TGTGCCAGTACGCCGGGATTGTCCTACAATGAGCAGTTCTTC. Protein product: CASTPGLSYNEQFF.

This clonotype came up a few times. The rearrangement uses TRBV7-2 and TRBJ2-5; no clear D gene. Germline V CDR1 and CDR2: SGHTA, FQGNSA. Between the trimmed V and J ends, which lost 5 bases and 4 bases, there was a span of 17 bases. The CDR3 consists of 15 residues. CDR3 protein: CASSPEPGPGETQYF. Here the CDR3 DNA reads TGTGCCAGCAGCCCAGAACCGGGTCCTGGAGAGACCCAGTACTTC.

The chain joins TRBV7-9 to TRBJ2-2, with D uncertain. Per the germline V gene, CDR1 is SEHNR and CDR2 is FQNEAQ (reference sequence). V lost 5 bases to trimming and J lost 1 base, with 8 bases between them. The CDR3 is made up of 14 amino acids. The DNA of the CDR3 is TGTGCCAGCAGCGTTCCCGAGAACACCGGGGAGCTGTTTTTT. Translation gives CASSVPENTGELFF.

This clonotype has just a few counts. V and J are TRBV29-1 and TRBJ1-2; D unresolved. Trimming took 0 bases from V and 4 from J, leaving 15 bases between them. The germline V gene encodes CDR1 SQVTM and CDR2 ANQGSEA. This CDR3 has 15 amino acids. In nucleotides, the CDR3 is TGCAGCGTTGAAGAGGGAGCCAGAAGAGCCTATGGCTACACCTTC. This encodes CSVEEGARRAYGYTF.

This clonotype appeared a few times. The rearrangement joins TRBV5-1 to TRBJ1-3, with D perhaps TRBD1 (5 bases). With 0 bases removed from V and 4 bases from J, the gap between germline ends came to 14 bases. The germline CDR1 and CDR2 sequences are SGHRS and YFSETQ. The CDR3 covers 16 residues. The DNA of the CDR3 is TGCGCCAGCAGCTTGGTTCTGGGGCCTGTCGGAAACACCATATATTTT. This gives the protein CASSLVLGPVGNTIYF.

Only a few counts were recorded for this clonotype. The V call is TRBV5-1, the J call TRBJ2-5; 8 bases align to TRBD1. Germline lookup yields CDR1 SGHRS and CDR2 YFSETQ. V trimming: 0 bases; J trimming: 2 bases; junction bases outside the gene matches: 3. The length of the CDR3 is 15 residues. CDR3 in DNA: TGCGCCAGCAGCTTGGATGGGACAGGACAAGAGACCCAGTACTTC. Protein product: CASSLDGTGQETQYF.

The rearrangement joins TRBV4-3 to TRBJ2-6; D possibly corresponds to TRBD1 (5 bases). The CDR3 spans 18 residues. Between the trimmed V and J ends, which lost 0 bases and 0 bases, there was a span of 12 bases. Germline V gives CDR1 LGHNA, CDR2 YSLEER. In DNA, the CDR3 is TGCGCCAGCAGCCAAGATGCCAGGGTGCTCTCTGGGGCCAACGTCCTGACTTTC. Residues: CASSQDARVLSGANVLTF.

This clonotype was seen repeatedly, ten times or more. The gene calls are TRBV12-3 or TRBV12-4 and TRBJ1-1; possibly TRBD1 for D (5 bases). The CDR3 runs 13 residues. Trimming shortened V by 2 bases and J by 4 bases, and 8 bases separated the two germline ends. This CDR3 is CASSLWGVTEAFF. CDR3 in DNA: TGTGCCAGCAGTTTATGGGGGGTCACTGAAGCTTTCTTT.

This clonotype has a handful of counts. V usage is TRBV9 and J usage is TRBJ1-2, with no clear D. Germline CDR1 and CDR2: SGDLS and YYNGEE. V was pared by 3 bases and J by 8 bases, with 14 bases between. The CDR3 extends over 13 amino acids. The CDR3 DNA is TGTGCCAGCAGCGCGGGGAGGGCAGGAGGCTACACCTTC. It translates to CASSAGRAGGYTF.

This clonotype was seen a few times. V gene TRBV7-6 combines with J gene TRBJ1-2; 7 bases map to TRBD1. The CDR3 is 14 residues long. Germline V gives CDR1 SGHVS, CDR2 FNYEAQ. Losses at the gene ends were 3 bases for V and 7 bases for J; bases not matched to a gene: 8. CDR3 protein: CASSFDREGGGYTF. CDR3 DNA sequence: TGTGCCAGCAGCTTTGACAGGGAGGGTGGTGGCTACACCTTC.

This clonotype was counted many times. This chain joins TRBV6-5 and TRBJ2-7; 9 bases map to TRBD1. The CDR3 length is 13 residues. V shed 8 bases and J 2 bases; nucleotides not matched to a gene: 4. In germline, CDR1 is MNHEY, CDR2 SVGAGI. CDR3 amino acids: CASGTGPTYEQYV. As DNA, the CDR3 is TGTGCCAGCGGGACAGGGCCAACCTACGAGCAGTACGTC.

This clonotype was counted a few times. The chain uses TRBV7-9 and TRBJ2-5; no reliable D call. Trimming removed 2 bases from V and 3 bases from J, with 13 bases in between. This CDR3 contains 15 residues. Germline assignment: CDR1 SEHNR and CDR2 FQNEAQ (reference sequence). The DNA of the CDR3 is TGTGCCAGCAGCTTAATCCTTTCGGCAAAAGAGACCCAGTACTTC. Protein sequence: CASSLILSAKETQYF.

The chain combines TRBV6-5 with TRBJ1-3, with a weak D call TRBD1 (6 bases). The CDR3 is 15 residues long. Per the germline V gene, CDR1 is MNHEY and CDR2 is SVGAGI. Trimming left V 8 bases short and J 0 bases short, with 14 bases between. For the CDR3, the DNA is TGTGCCAGCTGTCCGGGACAATTCTCTGGAAACACCATATATTTT. Translation: CASCPGQFSGNTIYF.

This chain joins TRBV12-3 or TRBV12-4 and TRBJ2-5, with 9 bases fitting TRBD2. CDR3 size: 15 residues. With 6 bases clipped from V and 4 bases from J, the junction kept 9 bases outside the gene matches. CDR3 in amino acids: CASRHRAGGGETQYF. The CDR3 DNA reads TGTGCCAGCAGGCACCGAGCGGGGGGAGGAGAGACCCAGTACTTC.

Only a few counts were recorded for this clonotype. The chain couples TRBV20-1 to TRBJ1-2, with D uncertain. CDR3 length: 13 residues. Per the germline V gene, CDR1 is DFQATT and CDR2 is SNEGSKA (reference sequence). Trimming took off 5 bases at V and 6 bases at J, with 16 bases between the two ends. CDR3 coding DNA: TGCAGTGCTTCACAGAATTTGAGGGATGGCTACACCTTC. Amino acid sequence: CSASQNLRDGYTF.

This clonotype was observed a few times. J is TRBJ1-2 and V is TRBV5-6; D is undetermined. Looked up from germline, CDR1 is SGHDT and CDR2 is YYEEEE. V was shortened by 1 base and J by 0 bases, with 13 bases between the two germline ends. This CDR3 is built from 16 residues. CDR3 amino acids: CASSLSKELANYGYTF. The CDR3, as DNA: TGTGCCAGCAGCTTGTCTAAGGAGTTAGCTAACTATGGCTACACCTTC.

This sequence joins TRBV7-3 and TRBJ2-1, with D maybe TRBD2 (5 bases). The CDR3 is made up of 19 amino acids. Deletions cut 5 bases from V and 1 base from J, with 24 bases between. Germline V lookup: CDR1 SGHTA, CDR2 FQGTGA. The CDR3 DNA reads TGTGCCAGCAGCCAAACGGACTCAAGTTTTTTCGGTTCCTACAATGAGCAGTTCTTC. It translates to CASSQTDSSFFGSYNEQFF.

The chain carries TRBV5-1 and TRBJ1-2; D might be TRBD1 (5 bases). Trimming left V 1 base short and J 3 bases short, with 10 bases between. Germline V gives CDR1 SGHRS, CDR2 YFSETQ. The CDR3 has 14 amino acids. The chain's CDR3 is CASSLRQGDYGYTF. For the CDR3, the DNA is TGCGCCAGCAGCTTGCGTCAGGGAGACTATGGCTACACCTTC.

The rearrangement links TRBV5-6 to TRBJ1-5, with D tentatively TRBD1 (5 bases). Looked up from germline, CDR1 is SGHDT and CDR2 is YYEEEE. Trimming removed 4 bases at V and 1 base at J, with 12 bases between. The CDR3 is made up of 15 amino acids. CDR3 in DNA: TGTGCCAGCAGCACGACGGGACGGAGCAATCAGCCCCAGCATTTT. As protein: CASSTTGRSNQPQHF. The whole variable domain, remainder taken from reference TRBV5-6 and TRBJ1-5, is DAGVTQSPTHLIKTRGQQVTLRCSPKSGHDTVSWYQQALGQGPQFIFQYYEEEERQRGNFPDRFSGHQFPNYSSELNVNALLLGDSALYLCASSTTGRSNQPQHFGDGTRLSIL.

The DNA for the CDR3 is TGTGCCAGCAGTTTCATCGACAGGGGGACCTCCTACGAGCAGTACGTC. Translated: CASSFIDRGTSYEQYV. This chain connects TRBV12-3 or TRBV12-4 to TRBJ2-7; 9 nucleotides match TRBD1. Unmatched junction bases numbered 6, after V lost 3 bases and J lost 0 bases. The CDR3 loop spans 16 amino acids.

The chain is built from TRBV7-9 and TRBJ2-7; D gene uncertain. Between the trimmed V and J ends, which lost 5 bases and 9 bases, there was a span of 14 bases. Germline lookup yields CDR1 SEHNR and CDR2 FQNEAQ (reference sequence). This CDR3 has 12 amino acids. For the CDR3, the DNA is TGTGCCAGCAGCCCGCTAGGTGGTGGGCAGTACTTC. Amino acid sequence: CASSPLGGGQYF.

This clonotype has more than one count but fewer than ten. The chain uses TRBV4-1 and TRBJ2-3; 7 bases align to TRBD2. After removal of 6 bases from V and 2 bases from J, the junction contained 8 bases not matched to a gene. The CDR3 spans 15 residues. Germline V lookup: CDR1 MGHRA, CDR2 YSYEKL. CDR3 coding DNA: TGCGCCAGCAGGCGAACCGGGACTAACACAGATACGCAGTATTTT. It is translated as CASRRTGTNTDTQYF.

The rearrangement uses TRBV5-1 and TRBJ2-5, with D maybe TRBD2 (5 bases). CDR3 length equals 14 residues. V lost 0 bases and J 4 bases, leaving 10 bases between the germline ends. CDR1 and CDR2 (germline): SGHRS, YFSETQ. CDR3 loop: CASSLGPGSETQYF. In nucleotides, the CDR3 is TGCGCCAGCAGCTTGGGACCGGGATCAGAGACCCAGTACTTC.

The chain combines TRBV5-6 with TRBJ2-5, with 9 bases matching TRBD2. This CDR3 is 13 amino acids long. The V gene's germline CDR1 is SGHDT and CDR2 YYEEEE. V was pared by 4 bases and J by 7 bases, with 5 bases of the junction left unmatched. The CDR3, as DNA: TGTGCCAGCAGCGCTAGCGGGGCAGGGACCCAGTACTTC. This sequence encodes CASSASGAGTQYF.